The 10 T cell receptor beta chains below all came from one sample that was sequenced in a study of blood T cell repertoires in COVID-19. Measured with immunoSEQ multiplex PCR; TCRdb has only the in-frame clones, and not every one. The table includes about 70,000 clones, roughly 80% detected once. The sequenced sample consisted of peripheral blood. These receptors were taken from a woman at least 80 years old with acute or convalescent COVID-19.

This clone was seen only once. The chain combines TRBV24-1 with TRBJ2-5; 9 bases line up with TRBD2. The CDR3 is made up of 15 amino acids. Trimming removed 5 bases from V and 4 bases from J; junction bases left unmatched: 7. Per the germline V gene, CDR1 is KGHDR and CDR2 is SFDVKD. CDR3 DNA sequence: TGTGCCACCAGTGTATTTCTAGCGGGGATAGAGACCCAGTACTTC. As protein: CATSVFLAGIETQYF.

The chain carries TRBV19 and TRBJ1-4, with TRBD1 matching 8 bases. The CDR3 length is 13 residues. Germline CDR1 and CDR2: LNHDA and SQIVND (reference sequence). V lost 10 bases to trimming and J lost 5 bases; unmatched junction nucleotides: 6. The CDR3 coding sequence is TGTGCCAACTCCTACAGGGGGAATGAAAAACTGTTTTTT. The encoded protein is CANSYRGNEKLFF.

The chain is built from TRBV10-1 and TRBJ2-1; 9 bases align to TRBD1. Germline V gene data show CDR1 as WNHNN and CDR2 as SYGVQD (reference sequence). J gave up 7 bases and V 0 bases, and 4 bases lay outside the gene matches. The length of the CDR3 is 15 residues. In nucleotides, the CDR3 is TGCGCCAGCAGTGAGTCGGGGACAGGGATGAATGAGCAGTTCTTC. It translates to CASSESGTGMNEQFF.

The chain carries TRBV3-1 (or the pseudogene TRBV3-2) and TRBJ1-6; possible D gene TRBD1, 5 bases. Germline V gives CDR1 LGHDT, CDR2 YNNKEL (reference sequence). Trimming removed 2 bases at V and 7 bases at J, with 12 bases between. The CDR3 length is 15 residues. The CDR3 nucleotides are TGTGCCAGCAGCCAACGGCGGGGGGGAAATTCACCCCTCCACTTT. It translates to CASSQRRGGNSPLHF.

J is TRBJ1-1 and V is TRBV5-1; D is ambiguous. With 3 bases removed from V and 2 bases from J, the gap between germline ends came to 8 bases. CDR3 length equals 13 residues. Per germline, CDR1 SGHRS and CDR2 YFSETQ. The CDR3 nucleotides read TGCGCCAGCAGCTCTCTCCTTAACACTGAAGCTTTCTTT. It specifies CASSSLLNTEAFF.

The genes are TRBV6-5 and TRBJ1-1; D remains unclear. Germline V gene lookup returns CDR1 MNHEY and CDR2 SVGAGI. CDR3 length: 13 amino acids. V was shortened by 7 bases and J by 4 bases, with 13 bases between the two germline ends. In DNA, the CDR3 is TGTGCCAGCAACGACATCGCCGGCACTGAAGCTTTCTTT. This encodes CASNDIAGTEAFF.

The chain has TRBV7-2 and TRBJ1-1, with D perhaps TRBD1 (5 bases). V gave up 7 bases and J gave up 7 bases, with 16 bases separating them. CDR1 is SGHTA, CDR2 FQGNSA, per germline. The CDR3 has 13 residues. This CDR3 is CASIPTRGVEAFF. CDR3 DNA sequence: TGTGCCAGCATCCCGACCCGGGGGGTTGAAGCTTTCTTT.

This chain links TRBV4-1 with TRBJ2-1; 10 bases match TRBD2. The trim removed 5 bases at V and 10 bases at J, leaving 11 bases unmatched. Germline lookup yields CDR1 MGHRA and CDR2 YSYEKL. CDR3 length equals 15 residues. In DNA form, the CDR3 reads TGCGCCAGCAGCGACCAAGCGGGGGGGATTGTGGAGCAGTTCTTC. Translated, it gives CASSDQAGGIVEQFF.

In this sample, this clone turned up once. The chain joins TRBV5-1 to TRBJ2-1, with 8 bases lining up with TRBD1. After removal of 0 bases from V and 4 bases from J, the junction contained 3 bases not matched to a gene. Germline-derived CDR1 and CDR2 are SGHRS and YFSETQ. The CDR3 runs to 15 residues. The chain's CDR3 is CASSLEQGDYNEQFF. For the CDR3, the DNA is TGCGCCAGCAGCTTGGAACAGGGGGATTACAATGAGCAGTTCTTC. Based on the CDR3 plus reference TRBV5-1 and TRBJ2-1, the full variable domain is KAGVTQTPRYLIKTRGQQVTLSCSPISGHRSVSWYQQTPGQGLQFLFEYFSETQRNKGNFPGRFSGRQFSNSRSEMNVSTLELGDSALYLCASSLEQGDYNEQFFGPGTRLTVL.

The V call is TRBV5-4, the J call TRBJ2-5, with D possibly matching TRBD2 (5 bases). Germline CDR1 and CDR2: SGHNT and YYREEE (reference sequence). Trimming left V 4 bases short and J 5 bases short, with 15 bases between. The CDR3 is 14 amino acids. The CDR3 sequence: CASSPPTSVETQYF. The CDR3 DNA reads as TGTGCCAGCAGCCCCCCTACTAGTGTGGAGACCCAGTACTTC.